This TCR beta chain was identified in a study of CD8 T cells in Susac syndrome. From germline, CDR1 is SNHLY and CDR2 FYNNEI. The length of the CDR3 is 15 residues. This clonotype was seen just once. A junction boundary mismatches the germline segment, possibly from a read error. With random hexamers, reverse transcription was performed on roughly 0.5 to 1 ug of RNA. TCRdb independently ran MiXCR on the immunoSEQ multiplex PCR reads; one entry per CDR3 protein. This table has fewer than 250,000 distinct CDR3 sequences, 92% appearing once. The V and J genes are TRBV2 and TRBJ1-5, with D unclear. The sequenced sample was CD8+ T cells from PBMCs. The sequence was collected from a human donor with multiple sclerosis. CDR3 bases: TGTACCAGCAGGCCCGGTACATCACCTAATCAGCCCCAGCATTTT. It encodes CTSRPGTSPNQPQHF.